This is a list of T cell receptor beta chains from one sample in a study of cytomegalovirus exposure and HLA in healthy donors. Sequencing used immunoSEQ multiplex PCR; TCRdb keeps in-frame clones, though not all of them. The data hold around 110,000 clones, with more than 65% observed a single time. The material sequenced was PBMCs. The receptors come from a boy between 10 and 17 years old in good health and CMV-seronegative. CDR3s include the opening cysteine and the closing phenylalanine or tryptophan. Fields, in order: D gene, clone size, V gene, J gene, CDR3 DNA, CDR3 protein. A D gene is named only where the DNA matches it firmly. For some rows the clone size is stated as once, few or many, or as a class when expanded; others skip it.

>-|-|TRBV4-1|TRBJ1-5
TGCGCCAGCAGCCAACAGGCTGCTCAGCCCCAGCATTTT
CASSQQAAQPQHF
>-|-|TRBV5-1|TRBJ2-7
TGCGCCAGCAGCTCGGTCCCTTCTTATGGGCAGTACTTC
CASSSVPSYGQYF
>TRBD1|-|TRBV7-9|TRBJ2-7
TGTGCCAGCAGCCTTTGGGACAGGGATTACGAGCAGTACTTC
CASSLWDRDYEQYF
>TRBD2|-|TRBV11-1|TRBJ2-1
TGTGCCAGCAGCTTAGGAATCGGCGGGGGGGCCTACAATGAGCAGTTCTTC
CASSLGIGGGAYNEQFF
>-|few|TRBV2|TRBJ2-7
TGTGCCAGCACGTGGACAAGAACCTACGAGCAGTACTTC
CASTWTRTYEQYF
>TRBD2|-|TRBV28|TRBJ2-3
TGTGCCAGCAGTTCGCGACTAGCGGCAAGTGGGGATACGCAGTATTTT
CASSSRLAASGDTQYF
>-|few|TRBV7-2|TRBJ1-2
TGTGCCAGCAGCCCAGTGGCCCTCAGTTCCTATGGCTACACCTTC
CASSPVALSSYGYTF
>TRBD1|-|TRBV18|TRBJ1-1
TGTGCCAGCTCACCAAACAGGGGAACGATGAACACTGAAGCTTTCTTT
CASSPNRGTMNTEAFF
>-|-|TRBV14|TRBJ1-2
TGTGCCAGCAAACCAAAGGAACGGAGTGGCTACACCTTC
CASKPKERSGYTF
>TRBD1|-|TRBV4-3|TRBJ2-7
TGCGCCAGCAGCCAAAGACAGGGGGTGGAGCAGTACTTC
CASSQRQGVEQYF
>TRBD1|-|TRBV18|TRBJ1-4
TGTGCCAGCTCACCGTCGACAGGGTGGAACGGAAGGGAAAAACTGTTTTTT
CASSPSTGWNGREKLFF
>TRBD2|-|TRBV7-6|TRBJ2-3
TGTGCCAGTTCTCTTCCTCCCCCTCCCCCGAGGTTAGCGGGGGGAGATACGCAGTATTTT
CASSLPPPPPRLAGGDTQYF
>-|-|TRBV6-5|TRBJ1-2
TGTGCCAGCAGCTACACCGACAGTAACTATGGCTACACCTTC
CASSYTDSNYGYTF
>TRBD2|-|TRBV7-8|TRBJ2-5
TGTGCCAGCAGCTACCTAAGCGGGGGGGCCAAAGAGACCCAGTACTTC
CASSYLSGGAKETQYF
>TRBD2|-|TRBV4-1|TRBJ2-5
TGCGCCAGCAGCCCTCGGGCGGGAGTAAGGGAGACCCAGTACTTC
CASSPRAGVRETQYF
>TRBD2|few|TRBV7-8|TRBJ2-7
TGTGCCAGCAGCCAGTCAGACGGACTAGGGGCCTACGAGCAGTACTTC
CASSQSDGLGAYEQYF
>-|-|TRBV2|TRBJ1-4
TGTGCCAGCATAATGGACAGAAATAATGAAAAACTGTTTTTT
CASIMDRNNEKLFF
>TRBD1|-|TRBV10-3|TRBJ2-3
TGTGCCACCGCGACAGGGAGCACAGATACGCAGTATTTT
CATATGSTDTQYF
>-|-|TRBV2|TRBJ2-7
TGTGCCAGCACCCCCATCGCCCCGGGTGAGCAGTACTTC
CASTPIAPGEQYF
>-|-|TRBV5-6|TRBJ2-1
TGTGCCAGCAGCCTGGGGGTCAGGGGCAATGAGCAGTTCTTC
CASSLGVRGNEQFF
>TRBD2|-|TRBV9|TRBJ2-1
TGTGCCAGCAGCGCCACTAGCGGGCGTGAGCAGTTCTTC
CASSATSGREQFF
>-|-|TRBV7-9|TRBJ1-1
TGTGCCAGCAGCCAAAGGGGTCAGCTGAACACTGAAGCTTTCTTT
CASSQRGQLNTEAFF
>TRBD2|few|TRBV25-1|TRBJ2-1
TGTGCCAGCAGTCTAGCGGGGTTGTACAATGAGCAGTTCTTC
CASSLAGLYNEQFF
>-|-|TRBV30|TRBJ1-4
TGTGCCTGGAATAAGGGGGTAATTGGGGAAAAACTGTTTTTT
CAWNKGVIGEKLFF
>-|-|TRBV5-4|TRBJ2-7
TGTGCCAGCAGCTTGGGTATCTACGAGCAGTACTTC
CASSLGIYEQYF
>-|-|TRBV5-1|TRBJ1-2
TGCGCCAGCAGCGGGTCCGGGACTCCGAGCTATGGCTACACCTTC
CASSGSGTPSYGYTF
>-|-|TRBV28|TRBJ1-1
TGTGCCAGCAGTTTAGGTGGGGGGCGGGGGACTGAAGCTTTCTTT
CASSLGGGRGTEAFF
>TRBD1|few|TRBV7-8|TRBJ1-2
TGTGCCAGCAGCACTCGACAGGGTTCGCACTATGGCTACACCTTC
CASSTRQGSHYGYTF
>-|few|TRBV29-1|TRBJ2-1
TGCAGCGCCCTATCCTACAATGAGCAGTTCTTC
CSALSYNEQFF
>-|-|TRBV6-5|TRBJ2-3
TGTGCCAGCAGTTACTCGACGGGGGACACAGATACGCAGTATTTT
CASSYSTGDTDTQYF
>-|-|TRBV29-1|TRBJ2-3
TGCAGCGTTGAAGTGGGCCAGACCCTCACAGATACGCAGTATTTT
CSVEVGQTLTDTQYF
>-|-|TRBV5-4|TRBJ2-7
TGTGCCAGCAGCACCCGGGACACCTCCTACGAGCAGTACTTC
CASSTRDTSYEQYF
>TRBD1|few|TRBV5-1|TRBJ2-2
TGCGCCAGCAGCTTAACAGGGGGCACCGGGGAGCTGTTTTTT
CASSLTGGTGELFF
>TRBD2|few|TRBV2|TRBJ2-3
TGTGCCAGCAGTGGGAGCGGGAGTGTAGATACGCAGTATTTT
CASSGSGSVDTQYF
>-|-|TRBV28|TRBJ1-3
TGTGCCAGCACCCAAGGGGGTCTCGGAAACACCATATATTTT
CASTQGGLGNTIYF
>-|-|TRBV6-6|TRBJ1-2
TGTGCCACCCTCCTAGGGGGTGCTATCTATGGCTACACCTTC
CATLLGGAIYGYTF
>-|-|TRBV7-3|TRBJ2-3
TGTGCCAGCAGCTCACCTCCTAGCGGAGGGGGGGCTTATACGCAGTATTTT
CASSSPPSGGGAYTQYF
>TRBD1|-|TRBV28|TRBJ1-2
TGTGCCAGCAGTCCCCGGACAGGGAAGGGCTACACCTTC
CASSPRTGKGYTF
>TRBD1|-|TRBV7-2|TRBJ1-1
TGTGCCAGCAGCTTGCTCGGACAGGGGAGCGCTGAAGCTTTCTTT
CASSLLGQGSAEAFF
>-|few|TRBV12-5|TRBJ1-4
TGTGCTAGTGGTTCCCCCAAGGGGGAAAAACTGTTTTTT
CASGSPKGEKLFF
>-|-|TRBV19|TRBJ1-5
TGTGCCAGTACCGAGACAAGGAGCAATCAGCCCCAGCATTTT
CASTETRSNQPQHF
>TRBD2|few|TRBV5-1|TRBJ2-3
TGCGCCAGCAGGGGCGGGGGATACACAGATACGCAGTATTTT
CASRGGGYTDTQYF